This section outlines one T cell receptor beta chain sequence together with its context. Its antigen is undetermined. Germline V gene sequence: CDR1 MDHEN, CDR2 SYDVKM. Germline trimming cut 4 bases from V and 3 bases from J; bases unmatched to any gene: 3. The CDR3 has 14 amino acids. These data originate in a study of regulatory T cells. Study-level findings and limits: In CD3G-deficient patients, conventional CD4+ T cells were enriched for hydrophobic CDR3 residues at positions 6 and 7.

A couple of CD3G-deficient patients had more severe autoimmunity; all had some. CD4+ T cells were divided by sorting: CD25-high CD127-low Tregs, CD25-low CD127-high conventional cells. The PCR used 52 TRBV and 13 TRBJ primers. The method was immunoSEQ multiplex PCR; TCRdb's version includes in-frame clones alone and lacks a portion of them. The table lists about 32,000 clones, approximately 91% of them singletons. The chain links TRBV28 to TRBJ2-7; 10 bases are shared with TRBD1. This TCR was sampled from a person aged 18 to 35 with CD3G deficiency. The sample comprised conventional CD4+ T cells sorted from blood. The CDR3 reads CASSYRTGGYEQYF. In DNA form, the CDR3 reads TGTGCCAGCAGTTACCGGACAGGGGGCTACGAGCAGTACTTC.